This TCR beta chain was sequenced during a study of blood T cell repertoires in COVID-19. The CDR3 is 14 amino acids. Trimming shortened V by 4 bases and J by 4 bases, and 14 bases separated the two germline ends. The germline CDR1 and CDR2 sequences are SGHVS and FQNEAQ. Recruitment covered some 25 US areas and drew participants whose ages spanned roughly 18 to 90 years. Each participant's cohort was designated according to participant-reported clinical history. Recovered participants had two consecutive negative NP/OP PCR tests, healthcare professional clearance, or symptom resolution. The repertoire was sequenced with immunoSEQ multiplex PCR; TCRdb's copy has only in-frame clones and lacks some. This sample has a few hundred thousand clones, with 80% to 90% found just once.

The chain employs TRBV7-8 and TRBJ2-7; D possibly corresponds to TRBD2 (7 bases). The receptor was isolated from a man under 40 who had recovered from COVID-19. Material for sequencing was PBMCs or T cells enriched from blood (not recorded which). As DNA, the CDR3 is TGTGCCAGCAGCTCTCAGGGGAGGGCGTACGAGCAGTACTTC. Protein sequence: CASSSQGRAYEQYF.